Given below is one T cell receptor beta chain in context. Produced via immunoSEQ multiplex PCR; TCRdb's table is partial and in-frame only. The data show under 250,000 clones, approximately 86% seen once. The data were taken from a study of blood T cell repertoires in COVID-19. The CDR3 loop spans 17 amino acids. V was clipped by 4 bases and J by 1 base; unmatched bases: 9. Germline V gene sequence: CDR1 SGHDT, CDR2 YYEEEE. The source of this sequence is a woman aged 55-75 years who had recovered from COVID-19. The material sequenced was peripheral blood. The rearrangement links TRBV5-6 to TRBJ2-7; TRBD1 aligns across 12 bases. CDR3 coding DNA: TGTGCCAGCAGCGTCCGGGACAGGGGGCGAGGGTCCTACGAGCAGTACTTC. Protein: CASSVRDRGRGSYEQYF.